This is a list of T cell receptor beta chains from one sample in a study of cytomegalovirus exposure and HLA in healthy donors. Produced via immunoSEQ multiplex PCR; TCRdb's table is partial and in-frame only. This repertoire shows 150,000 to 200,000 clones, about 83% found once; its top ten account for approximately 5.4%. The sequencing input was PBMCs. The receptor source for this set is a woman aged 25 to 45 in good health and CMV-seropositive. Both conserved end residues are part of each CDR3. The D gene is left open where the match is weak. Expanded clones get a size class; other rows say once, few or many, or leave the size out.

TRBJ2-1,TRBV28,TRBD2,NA,CASSKVTSGRPSNEQFF,TGTGCCAGCAGTAAAGTCACTAGCGGGAGGCCATCCAATGAGCAGTTCTTC
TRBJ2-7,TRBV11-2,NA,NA,CASSFVQAYEQYF,TGTGCCAGCAGCTTCGTACAGGCCTACGAGCAGTACTTC
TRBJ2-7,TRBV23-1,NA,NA,CASWLGEQYF,TGCGCCAGCTGGCTTGGCGAGCAGTACTTC
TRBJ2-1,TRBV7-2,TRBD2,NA,CASSSIGTTLYNEQFF,TGTGCCAGCAGCAGTATCGGGACTACCTTATACAATGAGCAGTTCTTC
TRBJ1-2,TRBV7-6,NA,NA,CASSLDQSGYGYTF,TGTGCCAGCAGCTTAGACCAAAGCGGCTATGGCTACACCTTC
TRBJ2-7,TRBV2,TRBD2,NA,CASSVGGRTYEQYF,TGTGCCAGCAGTGTGGGAGGGAGAACCTACGAGCAGTACTTC
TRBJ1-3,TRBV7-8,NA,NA,CASSLVRSPEIF,TGTGCCAGCAGCTTAGTTCGGTCTCCCGAAATATTT
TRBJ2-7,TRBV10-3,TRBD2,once,CAISESSGSYEQYF,TGTGCCATCAGTGAGTCTAGCGGGTCCTACGAGCAGTACTTC
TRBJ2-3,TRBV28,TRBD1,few,CASTRQGPTDTQYF,TGTGCCAGCACCCGACAGGGCCCCACAGATACGCAGTATTTT
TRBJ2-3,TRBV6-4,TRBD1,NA,CARVVKENGTGYQDTQYF,TGTGCCAGGGTGGTAAAAGAGAACGGGACAGGTTATCAAGATACGCAGTATTTT
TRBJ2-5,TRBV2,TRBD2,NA,CASIDLAERETQYF,TGTGCCAGCATCGACCTAGCGGAAAGGGAGACCCAGTACTTC
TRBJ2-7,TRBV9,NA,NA,CASSVDQTYEQYF,TGTGCCAGCAGCGTAGATCAGACCTACGAGCAGTACTTC
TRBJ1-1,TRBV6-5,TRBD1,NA,CASTRQGQGMAEAFF,TGTGCCAGCACCCGGCAGGGACAGGGGATGGCTGAAGCTTTCTTT
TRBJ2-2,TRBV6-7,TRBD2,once,CASSYPEDSGGASNTGELFF,TGTGCCAGCAGTTACCCGGAAGATAGCGGGGGGGCCTCGAACACCGGGGAGCTGTTTTTT
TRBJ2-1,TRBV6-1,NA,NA,CASSRQGEAYNEQFF,TGTGCCAGCAGTCGGCAGGGGGAGGCCTACAATGAGCAGTTCTTC
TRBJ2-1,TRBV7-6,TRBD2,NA,CASSSLAGADNEQFF,TGTGCCAGCAGCTCCCTAGCGGGAGCGGACAATGAGCAGTTCTTC
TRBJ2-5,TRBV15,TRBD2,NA,CATLAGAGETQYF,TGTGCCACTTTAGCGGGGGCGGGAGAGACCCAGTACTTC
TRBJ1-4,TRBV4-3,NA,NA,CASSQEIATGELFF,TGCGCCAGCAGCCAAGAGATAGCGACGGGAGAACTGTTTTTT
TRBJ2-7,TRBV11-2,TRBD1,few,CASSLVLGQDLSYEQYF,TGTGCCAGCAGCTTAGTGCTGGGACAGGACCTCTCCTACGAGCAGTACTTC
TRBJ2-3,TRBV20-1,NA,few,CSAYTDTQYF,TGCAGTGCTTACACAGATACGCAGTATTTT
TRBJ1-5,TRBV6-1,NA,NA,CASLLQGRIQPQHF,TGTGCCAGCTTACTCCAGGGAAGGATTCAGCCCCAGCATTTT
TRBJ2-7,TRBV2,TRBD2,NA,CASTEVGGAGGFWGEQYF,TGTGCCAGCACCGAAGTAGGGGGTGCGGGAGGGTTTTGGGGCGAGCAGTACTTC
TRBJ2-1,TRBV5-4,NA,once,CASRPWSSYNEQFF,TGTGCCAGTAGACCCTGGAGCTCCTACAATGAGCAGTTCTTC
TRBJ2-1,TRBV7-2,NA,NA,CASSLGGSVFF,TGTGCCAGCAGCTTAGGTGGTTCGGTCTTCTTC
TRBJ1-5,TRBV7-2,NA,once,CASSSEIGAFNQPQHF,TGTGCCAGCAGCTCCGAGATTGGGGCCTTCAATCAGCCCCAGCATTTT
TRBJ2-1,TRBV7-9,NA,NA,CASSLDVSEGYNEQFF,TGTGCCAGCAGCTTAGATGTCAGCGAAGGCTACAATGAGCAGTTCTTC
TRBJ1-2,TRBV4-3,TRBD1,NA,CASSQETGGNYGYTF,TGCGCCAGCAGCCAAGAGACAGGGGGAAACTATGGCTACACCTTC
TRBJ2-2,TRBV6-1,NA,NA,CASSVIGGTGELFF,TGTGCCAGCAGCGTAATAGGGGGAACCGGGGAGCTGTTTTTT
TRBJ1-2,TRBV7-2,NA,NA,CASSSRTVTNYGYTF,TGTGCCAGCAGCTCACGAACAGTCACTAACTATGGCTACACCTTC
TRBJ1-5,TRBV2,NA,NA,CASSEGAGPYQPQHF,TGTGCCAGCAGTGAAGGGGCAGGCCCTTATCAGCCCCAGCATTTT
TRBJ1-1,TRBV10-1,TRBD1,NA,CASSADRAGAFF,TGCGCCAGCAGTGCTGACAGGGCAGGGGCTTTCTTT
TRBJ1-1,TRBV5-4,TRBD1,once,CASRLTGASTEAFF,TGTGCCAGCAGGTTGACAGGGGCCTCCACTGAAGCTTTCTTT
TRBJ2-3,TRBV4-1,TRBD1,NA,CASSLGQSSTDTQYF,TGCGCCAGCAGCCTGGGACAGTCTAGCACAGATACGCAGTATTTT
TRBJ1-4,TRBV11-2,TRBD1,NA,CASSPRQGAATNEKLFF,TGTGCCAGCAGCCCCCGACAGGGAGCGGCAACTAATGAAAAACTGTTTTTT
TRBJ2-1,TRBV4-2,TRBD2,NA,CASSRGGVGVGEQFF,TGTGCCAGCAGCCGGGGGGGGGTGGGAGTGGGTGAGCAGTTCTTC
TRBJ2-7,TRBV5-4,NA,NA,CASSGAGTYEQYF,TGTGCCAGCAGCGGGGCGGGAACCTACGAGCAGTACTTC
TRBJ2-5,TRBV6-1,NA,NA,CASSRGETQYF,TGTGCCAGCAGCAGGGGAGAGACCCAGTACTTC
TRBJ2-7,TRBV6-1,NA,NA,CASNGRGTYEQYF,TGTGCCAGTAATGGAAGGGGGACCTACGAGCAGTACTTC
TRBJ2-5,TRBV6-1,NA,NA,CASSTYRDFLETQYF,TGTGCCAGCAGTACCTACCGGGACTTCCTAGAGACCCAGTACTTC
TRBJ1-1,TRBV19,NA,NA,CASSILKNTEAFF,TGTGCCAGTAGTATTCTTAAGAACACTGAAGCTTTCTTT
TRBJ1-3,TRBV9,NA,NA,CASSAGGQSGNTIYF,TGTGCCAGCAGCGCCGGGGGTCAGTCTGGAAACACCATATATTTT
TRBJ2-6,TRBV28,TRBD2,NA,CASSSSSGGDSGANVLTF,TGTGCCAGCAGTTCATCTAGCGGGGGAGACTCTGGGGCCAACGTCCTGACTTTC
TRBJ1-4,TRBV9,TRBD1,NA,CASSSGQGAFNEKLFF,TGTGCCAGCAGCTCCGGACAGGGGGCTTTTAATGAAAAACTGTTTTTT
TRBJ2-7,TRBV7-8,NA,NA,CASSPGQIYEQYF,TGTGCCAGCAGCCCAGGACAAATCTACGAGCAGTACTTC
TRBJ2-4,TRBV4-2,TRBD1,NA,CASSQAGQGEVKYF,TGTGCCAGCAGCCAGGCGGGACAGGGGGAAGTAAAGTACTTC
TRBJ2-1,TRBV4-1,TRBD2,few,CASSSRGSGSLNEQFF,TGCGCCAGCAGCTCAAGGGGTAGCGGGAGTCTCAATGAGCAGTTCTTC